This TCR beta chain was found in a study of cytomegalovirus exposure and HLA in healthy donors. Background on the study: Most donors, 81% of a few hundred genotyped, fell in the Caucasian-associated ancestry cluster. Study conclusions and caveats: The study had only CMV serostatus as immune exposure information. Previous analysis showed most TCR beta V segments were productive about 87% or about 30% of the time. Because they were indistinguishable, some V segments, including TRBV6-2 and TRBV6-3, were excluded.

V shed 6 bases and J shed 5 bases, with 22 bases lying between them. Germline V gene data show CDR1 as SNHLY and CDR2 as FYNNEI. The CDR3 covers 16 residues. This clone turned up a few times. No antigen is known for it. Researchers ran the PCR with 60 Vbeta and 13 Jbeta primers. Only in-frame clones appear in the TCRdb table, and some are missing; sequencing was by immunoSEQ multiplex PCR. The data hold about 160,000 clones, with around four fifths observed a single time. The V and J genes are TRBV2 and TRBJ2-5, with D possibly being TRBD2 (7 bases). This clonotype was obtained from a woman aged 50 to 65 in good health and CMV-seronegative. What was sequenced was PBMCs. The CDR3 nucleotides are TGTGCCAGCAGAAGGACCTTCAGCGGGACACCGGAGACCCAGTACTTC. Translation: CASRRTFSGTPETQYF.